The 20 T cell receptor beta chains in this list originate from one sample, sequenced in a study of beta chain features in type 1 diabetes. General study points: Moderately but significantly shorter TCRB CDR3s were found in Type 1 diabetes patients in all four CD4+ subsets.

What was sequenced were expressed TCRB transcripts, since all of the isolated RNA had been reverse transcribed. Sequencing used immunoSEQ multiplex PCR; TCRdb keeps in-frame clones, though not all of them. The sample records 150,000 to 200,000 clones, roughly 60% being singletons. Antigen specificity for these receptors is unknown. Sequencing was done on a sample of naive CD4+ T cells from blood. The receptors shown here come from a man aged 25-45 years with type 1 diabetes.

The chain couples TRBV30 to TRBJ1-1; D possibly corresponds to TRBD1 (6 bases). Germline loops: CDR1 GTSNPN, CDR2 SVGIG (reference sequence). The length of the CDR3 is 11 residues. With 5 bases removed from V and 4 bases from J, the gap between germline ends came to 8 bases. CDR3: CAWVGGTEAFF. The CDR3 coding sequence is TGTGCCTGGGTAGGGGGCACTGAAGCTTTCTTT.

This clone was recorded only once. The CDR3 bases are TGTGCCTGGAGTGAACCGGGACAGTGGATCTACGAGCAGTACTTC. Amino acids: CAWSEPGQWIYEQYF. This chain uses TRBV30 with TRBJ2-7; TRBD1 agrees at 7 bases. J gave up 3 bases and V 1 base, and 9 bases lay outside the gene matches. This CDR3 is built from 15 residues. The germline gives CDR1 GTSNPN, CDR2 SVGIG (reference sequence).

The chain couples TRBV4-3 to TRBJ1-6; D not certain. CDR3 length: 14 residues. The germline V gene has CDR1 LGHNA and CDR2 YSLEER. Trimming took 2 bases from V and 7 from J, leaving 9 bases between them. Here the CDR3 reads CASSQTHRNSPLHF. The CDR3 DNA follows: TGCGCCAGCAGCCAAACGCACCGAAATTCACCCCTCCACTTT.

The chain uses TRBV18 and TRBJ1-1, with D possibly matching TRBD1 (6 bases). V was cut by 6 bases and J by 3 bases, with 11 bases left in between. CDR1 is KGHSH, CDR2 LQKENI, per germline. The CDR3 length is 13 residues. CDR3: CASSPGGDTEAFF. DNA of the CDR3: TGTGCCAGCTCCCCGGGGGGCGACACTGAAGCTTTCTTT.

This clone has just a few counts. CDR3 coding DNA: TGTGCCAGCAGGGAGGGGGTAGAGTCACCCCTCCACTTT. As protein: CASREGVESPLHF. This sequence joins TRBV2 and TRBJ1-6; tentatively, D is TRBD1 (6 bases). Germline CDR1 reads SNHLY; CDR2 reads FYNNEI. The CDR3 is 13 residues long. V lost 6 bases and J 10 bases, leaving 13 bases between the germline ends. Drawing the rest from reference TRBV2 and TRBJ1-6, the complete variable domain is EPEVTQTPSHQVTQMGQEVILRCVPISNHLYFYWYRQILGQKVEFLVSFYNNEISEKSEIFDDQFSVERPDGSNFTLKIRSTKLEDSAMYFCASREGVESPLHFGNGTRLTVT.

V usage is TRBV9 and J usage is TRBJ2-3; the D is unclear. This CDR3 spans 13 amino acids. Germline loops: CDR1 SGDLS, CDR2 YYNGEE. V was clipped by 0 bases and J by 4 bases, with 6 bases between them. This chain's CDR3 is CASSVGTPDTQYF. CDR3 sequence (DNA): TGTGCCAGCAGCGTAGGCACCCCAGATACGCAGTATTTT.

V usage is TRBV25-1 and J usage is TRBJ1-6; no clear D. This CDR3 region has 14 residues. Trimming cost V 4 bases and J 7 bases, with 11 bases left between them. Looked up from germline, CDR1 is MGHDK and CDR2 is SYGVNS. The CDR3 sequence is CASSAPVGNSPLHF. DNA of the CDR3: TGTGCCAGCAGTGCCCCCGTGGGCAATTCACCCCTCCACTTT.

The chain has TRBV11-2 and TRBJ2-1; tentative D call: TRBD1 (5 bases). V lost 6 bases and J lost 5, with 17 bases in between. The CDR3 runs to 15 residues. Germline CDR1 is SGHAT and CDR2 is FQNNGV. The CDR3 region has the DNA TGTGCCAGCAGATCTGTAGGGGAACTCAACAATGAGCAGTTCTTC. Protein: CASRSVGELNNEQFF.

The rearrangement joins TRBV30 to TRBJ2-7; D gene ambiguous. Trimming removed 5 bases at V and 2 bases at J, with 16 bases between. Germline assignment: CDR1 GTSNPN and CDR2 SVGIG (reference sequence). CDR3 length equals 14 residues. CDR3 sequence (DNA): TGTGCCTGGCAAAGCCGGATCTGGCCCTACGAGCAGTACTTC. This codes for CAWQSRIWPYEQYF.

The CDR3 spells CATSRDSETGPQENTEAFF. CDR3 bases: TGTGCCACCAGCAGAGATTCGGAGACAGGGCCACAGGAGAACACTGAAGCTTTCTTT. The chain combines TRBV15 with TRBJ1-1, with 7 nucleotides matching TRBD1. Germline V gives CDR1 LNHNV, CDR2 YYDKDF (reference sequence). The J segment lost 1 base and the V segment lost 0 bases, leaving 14 bases of the junction unmatched. This CDR3 comprises 19 residues.

This clone has just a few counts. Other DNA sequences in the sample encode the same CDR3. As DNA, the CDR3 is TGTGCCATCAGTGACCGGGAGGATACGCAGTATTTT. Translating gives CAISDREDTQYF. This chain uses TRBV10-3 with TRBJ2-3, with TRBD2 as a possible D gene (6 bases). This CDR3 spans 12 amino acids. Germline-derived CDR1 and CDR2 are ENHRY and SYGVKD. V was trimmed by 3 bases and J by 6 bases, leaving 7 bases between them.

The genes are TRBV7-2 and TRBJ2-5; 7 bases match TRBD1. Germline V gene data show CDR1 as SGHTA and CDR2 as FQGNSA. The CDR3 totals 15 residues. V gave up 1 base and J gave up 1 base; unmatched junction bases: 3. Here the CDR3 DNA reads TGTGCCAGCAGCTTAGAGGCAGGGGGCCAAGAGACCCAGTACTTC. Its translation: CASSLEAGGQETQYF.

The chain has TRBV29-1 and TRBJ1-1; D not certain. Trimming pared 1 base from V and 4 bases from J, leaving 10 bases between. The CDR3 consists of 13 residues. CDR1 and CDR2 (germline): SQVTM, ANQGSEA. The CDR3, as DNA: TGCAGCGTTGAAGGACGCTTGGGCACTGAAGCTTTCTTT. Translating gives CSVEGRLGTEAFF.

The V and J genes are TRBV7-9 and TRBJ1-4, with D possibly being TRBD1 (6 bases). From germline, CDR1 is SEHNR and CDR2 FQNEAQ (reference sequence). V lost 2 bases and J 0 bases, leaving 16 bases between the germline ends. This CDR3 comprises 18 residues. The CDR3 region has the DNA TGTGCCAGCAGCTTATCCCCGGACAGTGCCGCAACTAATGAAAAACTGTTTTTT. It specifies CASSLSPDSAATNEKLFF.

For this clone: Distinct nucleotide sequences in the sample also encode this CDR3. This sequence joins TRBV7-2 and TRBJ2-3; D is undetermined. The CDR3 runs 13 residues. Germline V CDR1 and CDR2: SGHTA, FQGNSA. With 0 bases removed from V and 6 bases from J, the gap between germline ends came to 7 bases. The CDR3 nucleotides read TGTGCCAGCAGCTTAGCTCGGGCCGATACGCAGTATTTT. It encodes CASSLARADTQYF. The variable domain in full, with the rest retrieved from reference TRBV7-2 and TRBJ2-3, is GAGVSQSPSNKVTEKGKDVELRCDPISGHTALYWYRQSLGQGLEFLIYFQGNSAPDKSGLPSDRFSAERTGGSVSTLTIQRTQQEDSAVYLCASSLARADTQYFGPGTRLTVL.

The DNA of the CDR3 is TGTGCCAGCTCAACCGGGACAGGGAACAATGAGCAGTTCTTC. This gives the protein CASSTGTGNNEQFF. The chain has TRBV18 and TRBJ2-1; TRBD1 matches 9 bases. V lost 5 bases and J lost 5; bases outside the gene matches: 4. The length of the CDR3 is 14 residues. Germline V CDR1 and CDR2: KGHSH, LQKENI.

This clone was seen a handful of times. This chain links TRBV29-1 with TRBJ2-1; D unresolved. Deletions cut 3 bases from V and 5 bases from J, with 11 bases between. Germline V CDR1 and CDR2: SQVTM, ANQGSEA. CDR3 size: 13 residues. CDR3 loop: CSVELDLNNEQFF. In DNA form, the CDR3 reads TGCAGCGTTGAGCTCGACCTCAACAATGAGCAGTTCTTC.

This chain joins TRBV7-9 and TRBJ1-6, with 9 bases fitting TRBD1. The CDR3 is made up of 15 amino acids. V trimming: 5 bases; J trimming: 7 bases; junction bases outside the gene matches: 6. The germline V gene has CDR1 SEHNR and CDR2 FQNEAQ (reference sequence). CDR3: CASSRDRGKNSPLHF. DNA for the CDR3: TGTGCCAGCAGCCGAGACAGGGGGAAGAATTCACCCCTCCACTTT.

This clone was seen more than once but under ten times. The chain carries TRBV10-3 and TRBJ1-4, with D maybe TRBD1 (5 bases). In germline, CDR1 is ENHRY, CDR2 SYGVKD. CDR3 length: 14 amino acids. The V end lost 10 bases, the J end lost 1 base, and 13 bases lay between the germline ends. The CDR3 DNA sequence: TGTGCCACCGGTCCCAGGGAAACTAATGAAAAACTGTTTTTT. It translates to CATGPRETNEKLFF.

The chain couples TRBV30 to TRBJ1-2; D gene unclear. CDR3 length: 14 residues. Germline-derived CDR1 and CDR2 are GTSNPN and SVGIG (reference sequence). V was trimmed by 2 bases and J by 4 bases, leaving 14 bases between them. For the CDR3, the DNA is TGTGCCTGGAGTCAGTCTATGGGGTCCTATGGCTACACCTTC. It translates to CAWSQSMGSYGYTF.